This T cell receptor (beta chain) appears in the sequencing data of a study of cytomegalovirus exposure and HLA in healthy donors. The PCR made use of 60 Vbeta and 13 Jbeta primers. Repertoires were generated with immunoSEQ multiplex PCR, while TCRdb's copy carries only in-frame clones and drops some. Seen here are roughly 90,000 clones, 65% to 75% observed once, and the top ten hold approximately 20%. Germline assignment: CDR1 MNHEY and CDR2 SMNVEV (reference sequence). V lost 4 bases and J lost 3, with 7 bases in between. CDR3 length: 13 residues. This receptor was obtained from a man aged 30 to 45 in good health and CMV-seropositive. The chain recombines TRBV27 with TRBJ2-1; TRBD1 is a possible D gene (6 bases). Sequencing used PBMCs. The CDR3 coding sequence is TGTGCCAGCAGTTCGGACAGCTACAATGAGCAGTTCTTC. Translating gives CASSSDSYNEQFF.